This T cell receptor (beta chain) is drawn from a study of Graves' ophthalmopathy and Graves' hyperthyroidism. Turning to this clonotype: Its antigen is unknown.

The authors amplified TCR beta CDR3 regions, and they did so from RNA transcripts for repertoire sequencing. An opening RT-PCR round employed HTBI primers and preceded a second-round multiplex PCR. MiXCR was run by TCRdb on the multiplex PCR reads, yielding one entry per CDR3 protein. This table has about 240,000 distinct CDR3 sequences, 40% to 50% appearing once. Study conclusions and caveats: Ophthalmopathy was separated from stable hyperthyroidism by a 13-signature model with roughly 91% sensitivity and roughly 81% specificity.

Losses at the gene ends were 6 bases for V and 5 bases for J; bases not matched to a gene: 5. The CDR3 is 13 amino acids. The sequence came from an adult man with Graves' ophthalmopathy. Sequenced material: peripheral blood. This chain connects TRBV12-3 or TRBV12-4 to TRBJ2-5, with 8 bases matching TRBD2. In DNA form, the CDR3 reads TGTGCCAGCAGGACTAGCGACGGGGAGACCCAGTACTTC. Translating it yields CASRTSDGETQYF.